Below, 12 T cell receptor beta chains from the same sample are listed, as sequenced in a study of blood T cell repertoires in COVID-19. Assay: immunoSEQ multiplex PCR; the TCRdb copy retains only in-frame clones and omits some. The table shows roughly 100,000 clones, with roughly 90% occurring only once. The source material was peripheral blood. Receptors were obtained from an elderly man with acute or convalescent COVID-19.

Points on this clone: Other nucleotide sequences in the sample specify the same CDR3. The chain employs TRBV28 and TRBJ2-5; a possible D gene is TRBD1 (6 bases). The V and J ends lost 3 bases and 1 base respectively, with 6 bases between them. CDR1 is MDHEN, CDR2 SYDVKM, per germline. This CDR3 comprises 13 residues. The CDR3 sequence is CASSFRGQETQYF. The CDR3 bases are TGTGCCAGCAGTTTCAGGGGCCAAGAGACCCAGTACTTC.

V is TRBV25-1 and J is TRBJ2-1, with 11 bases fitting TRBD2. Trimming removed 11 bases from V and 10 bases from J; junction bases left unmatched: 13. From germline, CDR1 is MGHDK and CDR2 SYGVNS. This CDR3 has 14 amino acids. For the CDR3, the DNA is TGTGCCGCAGGGGAGAGTAGCGGGAGGGCCGAGCAGTTCTTC. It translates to CAAGESSGRAEQFF. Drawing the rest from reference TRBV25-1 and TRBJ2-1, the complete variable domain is EADIYQTPRYLVIGTGKKITLECSQTMGHDKMYWYQQDPGMELHLIHYSYGVNSTEKGDLSSESTVSRIRTEHFPLTLESARPSHTSQYLCAAGESSGRAEQFFGPGTRLTVL.

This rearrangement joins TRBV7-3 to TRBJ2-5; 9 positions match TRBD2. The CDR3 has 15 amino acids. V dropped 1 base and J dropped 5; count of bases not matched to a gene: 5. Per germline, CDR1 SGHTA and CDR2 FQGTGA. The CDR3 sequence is CASSLSGRAGETQYF. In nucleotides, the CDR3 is TGTGCCAGCAGCTTAAGCGGGAGGGCCGGGGAGACCCAGTACTTC.

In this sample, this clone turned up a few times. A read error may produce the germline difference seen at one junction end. The CDR3 DNA follows: TGTGCCAGCAGTCTGGGCCGGGAAATGAAGTTC. Its protein is CASSLGREMKF. The J gene is TRBJ2-4, the V gene TRBV28; D might be TRBD2 (5 bases). The CDR3 spans 11 residues. CDR1 is MDHEN, CDR2 SYDVKM, per germline.

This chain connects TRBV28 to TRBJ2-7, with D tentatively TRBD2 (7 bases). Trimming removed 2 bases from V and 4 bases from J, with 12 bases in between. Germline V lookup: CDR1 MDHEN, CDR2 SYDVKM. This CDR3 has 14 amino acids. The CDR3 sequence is CASSLRGARYEQYF. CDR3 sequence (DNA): TGTGCCAGCAGTTTACGGGGGGCTCGGTACGAGCAGTACTTC.

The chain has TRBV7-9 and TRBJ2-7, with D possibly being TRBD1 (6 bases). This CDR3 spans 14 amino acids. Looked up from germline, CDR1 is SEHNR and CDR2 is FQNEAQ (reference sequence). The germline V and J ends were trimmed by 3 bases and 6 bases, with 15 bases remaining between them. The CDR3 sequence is CASSFNHRASEQYF. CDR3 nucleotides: TGTGCCAGCAGCTTTAACCACAGGGCGAGCGAGCAGTACTTC. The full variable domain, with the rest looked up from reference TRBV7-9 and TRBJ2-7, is DTGVSQNPRHKITKRGQNVTFRCDPISEHNRLYWYRQTLGQGPEFLTYFQNEAQLEKSRLLSDRFSAERPKGSFSTLEIQRTEQGDSAMYLCASSFNHRASEQYFGPGTRLTVT.

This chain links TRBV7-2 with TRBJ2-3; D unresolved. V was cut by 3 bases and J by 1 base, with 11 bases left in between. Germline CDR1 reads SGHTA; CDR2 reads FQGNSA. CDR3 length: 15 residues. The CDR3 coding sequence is TGTGCCAGCAGCTTCGGAGCTTCTGGCACAGATACGCAGTATTTT. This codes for CASSFGASGTDTQYF.

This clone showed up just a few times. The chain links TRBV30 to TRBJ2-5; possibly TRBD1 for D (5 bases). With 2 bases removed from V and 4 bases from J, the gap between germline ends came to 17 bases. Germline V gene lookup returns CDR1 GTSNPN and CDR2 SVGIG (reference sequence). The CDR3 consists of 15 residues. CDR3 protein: CAWSTLQERRETQYF. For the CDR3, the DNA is TGTGCCTGGAGTACCTTACAGGAGAGAAGAGAGACCCAGTACTTC.

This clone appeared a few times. The CDR3 reads CASSLAGGPDEQFF. CDR3 DNA sequence: TGTGCCAGCAGCTTGGCGGGAGGGCCCGATGAGCAGTTCTTC. The V call is TRBV7-3, the J call TRBJ2-1, with TRBD2 matching over 9 bases. V lost 3 bases to trimming and J lost 8 bases; unmatched junction nucleotides: 5. Germline V gene sequence: CDR1 SGHTA, CDR2 FQGTGA. The CDR3 contains 14 residues.

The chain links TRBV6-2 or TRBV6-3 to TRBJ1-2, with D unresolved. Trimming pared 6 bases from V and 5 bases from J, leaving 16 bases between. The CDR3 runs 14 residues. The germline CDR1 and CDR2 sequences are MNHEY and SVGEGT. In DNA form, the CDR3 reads TGTGCCAGCAGCCCGCGCGGCACTGATTATGGCTACACCTTC. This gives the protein CASSPRGTDYGYTF.

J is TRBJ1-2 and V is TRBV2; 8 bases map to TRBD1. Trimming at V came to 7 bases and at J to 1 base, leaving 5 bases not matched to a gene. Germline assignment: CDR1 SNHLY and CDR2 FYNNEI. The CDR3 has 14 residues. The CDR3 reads CASTRDRLNYGYTF. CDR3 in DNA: TGTGCCAGCACTAGGGACAGGCTTAACTATGGCTACACCTTC.

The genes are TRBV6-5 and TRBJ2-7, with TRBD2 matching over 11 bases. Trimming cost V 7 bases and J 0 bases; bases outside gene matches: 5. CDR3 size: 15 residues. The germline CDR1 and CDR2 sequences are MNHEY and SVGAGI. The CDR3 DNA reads TGTGCCAGCAAGGTTAGCGGGGGGGTCTCCTACGAGCAGTACTTC. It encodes CASKVSGGVSYEQYF.